This TCR beta chain was captured in a study of blood T cell repertoires in COVID-19. Trimming removed 4 bases from V and 1 base from J, with 10 bases in between. Germline lookup yields CDR1 SGHAT and CDR2 FQNNGV. The CDR3 is made up of 14 amino acids. Data came from immunoSEQ multiplex PCR; TCRdb stores just in-frame clones and leaves some out. The sample consists of around 200,000 clones, over 75% of them appearing once. Study members were between about 18 and 100 years old and lived in approximately 25 US regions. The receptor was isolated from a man in his forties or fifties who had recovered from COVID-19. Sequenced sample: PBMCs or T cells enriched from blood (not recorded which). The genes are TRBV11-2 and TRBJ1-1; TRBD1 is a possible D gene (5 bases). This CDR3 reads CASSWVGQNTEAFF. CDR3 nucleotide sequence: TGTGCCAGCAGCTGGGTGGGGCAGAACACTGAAGCTTTCTTT.